This T cell receptor beta chain was identified in a study of shared clonotypes between healthy human individuals. Germline-derived CDR1 and CDR2 are SGHRS and YFSETQ. The CDR3 has 15 residues. Trimming removed 4 bases from V and 1 base from J, with 15 bases in between. The authors' processing: In the immunoSEQ data, sequences were junction-only and lacked quality scores, so filtering differed. Generated by immunoSEQ multiplex PCR, the TCRdb table keeps only in-frame clones and is missing some. From that table come the V and J calls and clone size; the DNA was used to work out D and trimming. The data hold approximately 1,500,000 clones, with around 98% observed a single time.

Material for sequencing was naive CD4+ T cells sorted from blood. Subset in this sample: CD45RA+ positively selected. The origin of this receptor is a man aged 25-45 years in good health. The chain recombines TRBV5-1 with TRBJ2-7; maybe TRBD2 (5 bases). CDR3: CASSPEGGRSYEQYF. DNA of the CDR3: TGCGCCAGCAGCCCCGAAGGAGGAAGGTCCTACGAGCAGTACTTC.